This T cell receptor (beta chain) was identified during a study of CD8+ T cells in alopecia areata. The V segment lost 6 bases and the J segment 4 bases; nucleotides outside the gene matches: 5. This CDR3 has 13 residues. CDR1 is MNHNS, CDR2 SASEGT, per germline. Isolated RNA was reverse transcribed into cDNA used as the sequencing template. Only in-frame clones appear in the TCRdb table, and some are missing; sequencing was by immunoSEQ multiplex PCR. The sample has roughly 59,000 clones, 45% to 55% seen once. The sequences come from CD8+ T cells sorted from blood, collected at week 0. This clonotype originated in a human donor with alopecia areata. The V gene is TRBV6-1, the J gene TRBJ2-5; 7 nucleotides align to TRBD2. The CDR3 loop reads CASRPPGGETQYF. DNA for the CDR3: TGTGCCAGCAGGCCCCCGGGGGGAGAGACCCAGTACTTC.